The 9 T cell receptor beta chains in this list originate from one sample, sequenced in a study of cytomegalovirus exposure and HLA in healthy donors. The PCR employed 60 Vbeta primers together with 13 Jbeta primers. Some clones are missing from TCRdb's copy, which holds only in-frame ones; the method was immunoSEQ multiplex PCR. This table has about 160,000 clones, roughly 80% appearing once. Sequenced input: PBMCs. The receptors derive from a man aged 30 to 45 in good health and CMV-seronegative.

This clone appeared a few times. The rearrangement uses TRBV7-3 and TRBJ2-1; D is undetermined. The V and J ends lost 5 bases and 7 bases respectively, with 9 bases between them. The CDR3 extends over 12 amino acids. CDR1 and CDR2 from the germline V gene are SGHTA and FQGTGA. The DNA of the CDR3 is TGTGCCAGCAGCGCAGGCTATAATGAGCAGTTCTTC. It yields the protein CASSAGYNEQFF.

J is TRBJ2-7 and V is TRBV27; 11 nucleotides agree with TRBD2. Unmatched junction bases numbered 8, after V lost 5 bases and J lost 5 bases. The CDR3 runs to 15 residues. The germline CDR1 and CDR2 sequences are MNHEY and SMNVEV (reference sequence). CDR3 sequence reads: CASSPKTSGAHEQYF. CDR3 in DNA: TGTGCCAGCAGTCCGAAGACTAGCGGGGCACACGAGCAGTACTTC.

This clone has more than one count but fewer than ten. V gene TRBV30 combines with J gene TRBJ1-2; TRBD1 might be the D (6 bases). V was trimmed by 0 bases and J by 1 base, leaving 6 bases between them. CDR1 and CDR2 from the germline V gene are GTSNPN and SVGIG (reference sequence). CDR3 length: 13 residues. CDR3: CAWSVDSNYGYTF. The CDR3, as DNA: TGTGCCTGGAGTGTGGACAGTAACTATGGCTACACCTTC. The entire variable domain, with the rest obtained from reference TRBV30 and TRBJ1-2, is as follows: SQTIHQWPATLVQPVGSPLSLECTVEGTSNPNLYWYRQAAGRGLQLLFYSVGIGQISSEVPQNLSASRPQDRQFILSSKKLLLSDSGFYLCAWSVDSNYGYTFGSGTRLTVV.

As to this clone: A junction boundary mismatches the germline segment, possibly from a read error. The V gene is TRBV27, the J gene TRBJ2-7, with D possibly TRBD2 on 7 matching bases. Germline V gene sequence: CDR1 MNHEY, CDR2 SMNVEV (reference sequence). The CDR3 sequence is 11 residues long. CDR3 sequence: CASKSGGPPNF. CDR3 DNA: TGTGCCAGCAAGTCCGGGGGGCCCCCGAACTTC.

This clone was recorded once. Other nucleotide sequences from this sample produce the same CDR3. For the CDR3, the DNA is TGTGCCAGCAGCTTAACGGGGGGCTGGGGTCAGCCCCAGCATTTT. Translation gives CASSLTGGWGQPQHF. V is TRBV5-8 and J is TRBJ1-5; D possibly corresponds to TRBD1 (6 bases). This CDR3 spans 15 amino acids. V was shortened by 2 bases and J by 6 bases, with 15 bases between the two germline ends. Germline V CDR1 and CDR2: SGHTS, YDEGEE.

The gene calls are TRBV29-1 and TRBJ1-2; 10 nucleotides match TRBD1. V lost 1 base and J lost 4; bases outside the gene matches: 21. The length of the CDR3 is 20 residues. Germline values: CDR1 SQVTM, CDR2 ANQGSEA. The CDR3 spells CSVEVGPFRDRGGGGYGYTF. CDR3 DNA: TGCAGCGTTGAAGTCGGACCTTTCCGGGACAGGGGAGGCGGTGGCTATGGCTACACCTTC. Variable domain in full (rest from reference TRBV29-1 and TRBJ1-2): SAVISQKPSRDICQRGTSLTIQCQVDSQVTMMFWYRQQPGQSLTLIATANQGSEATYESGFVIDKFPISRPNLTFSTLTVSNMSPEDSSIYLCSVEVGPFRDRGGGGYGYTFGSGTRLTVV.

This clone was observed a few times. In nucleotides, the CDR3 is TGTGCCAGCAGCTTTGGGCCAACGAACACTGAAGCTTTCTTT. This codes for CASSFGPTNTEAFF. The gene calls are TRBV7-2 and TRBJ1-1; D not certain. Deletions cut 3 bases from V and 1 base from J, with 9 bases between. Germline-derived CDR1 and CDR2 are SGHTA and FQGNSA. CDR3 length: 14 residues.

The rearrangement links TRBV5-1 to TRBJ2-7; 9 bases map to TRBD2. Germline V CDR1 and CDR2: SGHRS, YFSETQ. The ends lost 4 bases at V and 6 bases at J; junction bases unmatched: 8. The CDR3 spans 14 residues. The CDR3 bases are TGCGCCAGCAGCGCCTCGGGACTAGCTTCCGAGCAGTACTTC. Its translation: CASSASGLASEQYF.

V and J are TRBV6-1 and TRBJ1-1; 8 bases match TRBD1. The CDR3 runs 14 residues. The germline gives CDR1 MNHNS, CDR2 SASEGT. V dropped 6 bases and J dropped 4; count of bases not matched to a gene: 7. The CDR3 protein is CASRMDRVGTEAFF. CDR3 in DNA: TGTGCCAGCAGGATGGACAGGGTTGGCACTGAAGCTTTCTTT.